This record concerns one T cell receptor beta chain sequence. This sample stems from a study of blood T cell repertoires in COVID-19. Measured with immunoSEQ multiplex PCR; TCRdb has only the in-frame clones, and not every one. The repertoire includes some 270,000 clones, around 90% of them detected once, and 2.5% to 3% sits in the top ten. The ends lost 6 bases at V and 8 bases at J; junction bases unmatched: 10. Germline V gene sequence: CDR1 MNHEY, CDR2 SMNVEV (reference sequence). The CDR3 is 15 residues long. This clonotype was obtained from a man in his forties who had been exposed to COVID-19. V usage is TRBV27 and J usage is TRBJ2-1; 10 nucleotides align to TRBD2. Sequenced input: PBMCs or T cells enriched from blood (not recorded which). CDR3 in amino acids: CASRFLAGEFYEQFF. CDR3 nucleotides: TGTGCCAGCAGATTCCTAGCGGGAGAGTTCTATGAGCAGTTCTTC.